This T cell receptor beta chain was documented in a study of cytomegalovirus exposure and HLA in healthy donors. Study background: Across 300 to 400 genotyped donors, around 82% landed in the Caucasian-associated ancestry cluster.

This CDR3 has 14 residues. Per germline, CDR1 MNHEY and CDR2 SVGAGI. The PCR used 60 Vbeta and 13 Jbeta primers. Some clones are missing from TCRdb's copy, which holds only in-frame ones; the method was immunoSEQ multiplex PCR. The profile shows 110,000 or so clones, over 65% of them singletons. This receptor was taken from a woman in her 30s in good health and CMV-seropositive. Sample: PBMCs. This chain links TRBV6-5 with TRBJ2-5, with 10 bases matching TRBD2. The DNA end is a closer match to TRBJ2-7, so the J assignment may be wrong. CDR3 loop: CASRTLAGKDEQYF. CDR3 DNA: TGTGCCAGCAGAACACTAGCGGGAAAGGACGAGCAGTACTTC.